The rows below give T cell receptor beta chains drawn from one sample of a study of T-cell reconstitution after alpha-beta-depleted transplantation in children. MiXCR, applied by TCRdb to the PCR reads, yields one record per CDR3 protein. Found here are about 610,000 distinct CDR3 sequences, roughly a tenth of them singletons; the top ten hold less than 5%. The sequencing used PBMCs from the stem cell graft donor, collected from the stem cell graft. These receptors all come from a human donor who donated a stem cell graft to a child with acute myeloid leukemia. The CDR3 runs from the conserved cysteine through the conserved F or W. The D gene is left open where the match is weak. Rows give clone size only sometimes, using once, few, many, or a class for an expanded clone.

>TRBJ1-6|many|TRBV20-1|TRBD1
CSAPPSGTGKNSPLHF
TGCAGTGCCCCTCCTTCCGGGACAGGGAAGAATTCACCCCTCCACTTT
>TRBJ1-1|many|TRBV29-1|NA
CSVVGDRMNTEAFF
TGCAGCGTTGTAGGTGACCGAATGAACACTGAAGCTTTCTTT
>TRBJ2-3|NA|TRBV6-2/TRBV6-3|NA
CASSDPSDTQYF
TGTGCCAGCAGTGACCCCTCCGATACGCAGTATTTT
>TRBJ1-2|many|TRBV5-8|NA
CASSIRGGANYGYTF
TGTGCCAGCAGCATCCGAGGGGGAGCTAACTATGGCTACACCTTC
>TRBJ1-1|NA|TRBV12-3/TRBV12-4|TRBD1
CASSFRRQGGNTEAFF
TGTGCCAGCAGCTTCCGACGACAGGGGGGGAACACTGAAGCTTTCTTT
>TRBJ2-5|many|TRBV6-2/TRBV6-3|TRBD2
CASSYSSSGVQETQYF
TGTGCCAGCAGTTACTCTTCTAGCGGGGTTCAAGAGACCCAGTACTTC
>TRBJ2-1|NA|TRBV29-1|NA
CSVEDQAGNEQFF
TGCAGCGTTGAAGATCAGGCGGGCAATGAGCAGTTCTTC
>TRBJ2-7|NA|TRBV7-9|TRBD1
CASSARDRTPYEQYF
TGTGCCAGCAGCGCCCGGGACAGGACCCCCTACGAGCAGTACTTC
>TRBJ2-5|few|TRBV3-1|NA
CASSPSSLARETQYF
TGTGCCAGCAGCCCAAGCAGTCTAGCTCGGGAGACCCAGTACTTC
>TRBJ2-7|many|TRBV28|TRBD1
CALQGVSSYEQYF
TGTGCCCTCCAGGGGGTAAGCTCCTACGAGCAGTACTTC
>TRBJ1-4|few|TRBV10-3|NA
CAISESVAMGEKLFF
TGTGCCATCAGTGAGTCCGTGGCGATGGGAGAAAAACTGTTTTTT
>TRBJ2-1|few|TRBV12-5|TRBD1
CASGLGTGLFDEQFF
TGTGCTAGTGGCCTCGGGACAGGGCTTTTCGATGAGCAGTTCTTC
>TRBJ1-1|few|TRBV20-1|NA
CSARQTESNKAFF
TGCAGTGCTCGACAGACAGAAAGTAATAAAGCTTTCTTT
>TRBJ2-3|NA|TRBV4-1|TRBD2
CASSQVGSGSRTDTQYF
TGCGCCAGCAGCCAAGTGGGGAGCGGGAGTAGGACAGATACGCAGTATTTT
>TRBJ2-1|few|TRBV4-2|TRBD2
CASSPGPSIAGGREGEQFF
TGTGCCAGCAGCCCCGGGCCCTCTATAGCGGGAGGGCGTGAAGGTGAGCAGTTCTTC
>TRBJ2-6|NA|TRBV3-1|NA
CASRYGTAGSGANVLTF
TGTGCCAGCAGATACGGGACAGCGGGCTCTGGGGCCAACGTCCTGACTTTC
>TRBJ2-5|many|TRBV11-2|TRBD2
CASSLITGGGSETQYF
TGTGCCAGCAGCTTAATCACGGGGGGGGGTTCAGAGACCCAGTACTTC
>TRBJ2-1|many|TRBV7-9|NA
CASSLVVPRQFF
TGTGCCAGCAGCTTAGTTGTCCCCCGGCAGTTCTTC
>TRBJ2-7|few|TRBV9|NA
CASSRRADLPYEQYF
TGTGCCAGCAGTCGTAGGGCGGACCTACCCTACGAGCAGTACTTC
>TRBJ2-5|NA|TRBV11-2|NA
CASSLVGLAILF
TGTGCCAGCAGCTTAGTGGGCCTGGCTATTCTCTTC
>TRBJ2-3|many|TRBV27|TRBD2
CASSPRLAHTDTQYF
TGTGCCAGCTCCCCTCGACTAGCCCATACAGATACGCAGTATTTT
>TRBJ2-1|many|TRBV20-1|TRBD1
CSARVRDRSSYNEQFF
TGCAGTGCTAGAGTTCGGGACAGGAGCTCCTACAATGAGCAGTTCTTC
>TRBJ2-5|many|TRBV29-1|TRBD2
CSVEGLGLAGGPLWQETQYF
TGCAGCGTTGAAGGGTTGGGACTAGCGGGAGGGCCTCTTTGGCAAGAGACCCAGTACTTC
>TRBJ2-3|NA|TRBV7-8|NA
CASSFRPSASTDTQYF
TGTGCCAGCAGCTTCCGGCCTAGCGCTAGCACAGATACGCAGTATTTT
>TRBJ2-5|few|TRBV4-1|TRBD1
CASSTGTGNFLTQYF
TGCGCCAGCAGCACCGGGACAGGGAATTTTTTGACCCAGTACTTC
>TRBJ2-1|many|TRBV20-1|NA
CSASGGKMVYEQFF
TGCAGTGCTAGTGGCGGGAAGATGGTCTATGAGCAGTTCTTC
>TRBJ2-7|many|TRBV7-9|NA
CASTLTGTYEQYF
TGTGCCAGCACCTTGACAGGTACCTACGAGCAGTACTTC
>TRBJ2-5|NA|TRBV7-9|NA
CASSLGDGETQYF
TGTGCCAGCAGTCTGGGAGACGGGGAGACCCAGTACTTC
>TRBJ2-2|NA|TRBV6-1|TRBD2
CASRDGLAPNTGELFF
TGTGCCAGCAGAGACGGACTAGCCCCGAACACCGGGGAGCTGTTTTTT
>TRBJ2-7|few|TRBV28|TRBD2
CASSAGTSRPYEQYF
TGTGCCAGCAGTGCCGGGACTAGCAGACCCTACGAGCAGTACTTC
>TRBJ2-1|many|TRBV9|TRBD2
CASSAAGGESYNEQFF
TGTGCCAGCAGCGCAGCGGGAGGGGAGTCCTACAATGAGCAGTTCTTC
>TRBJ2-3|NA|TRBV7-2|NA
CASSFVPYGSGTDTQYF
TGTGCCAGCAGTTTCGTCCCTTACGGGAGTGGCACAGATACGCAGTATTTT
>TRBJ2-1|NA|TRBV20-1|NA
CSAERSSSYNEQFF
TGCAGTGCCGAGCGGTCGTCTTCCTACAATGAGCAGTTCTTC
>TRBJ2-1|NA|TRBV5-1|NA
CASSSRAINEQFF
TGCGCCAGCAGCTCGAGGGCCATTAATGAGCAGTTCTTC
>TRBJ2-1|NA|TRBV20-1|TRBD1
CCAGGGTGRGNEQFF
TGCTGCGCAGGGGGAGGGACAGGGAGGGGAAATGAGCAGTTCTTC